This T cell receptor (beta chain) originates from a study of neurological immune-mediated disorders. Study-wide results and caveats: Because no CDR3 amino acid sequences were shared across subjects by expanded clones, private repertoires were suggested in all groups.

The CDR3 runs to 15 residues. Per germline, CDR1 SGHVS and CDR2 FQNEAQ. The germline V and J ends were trimmed by 3 bases and 0 bases, with 6 bases remaining between them. In this sample, this clonotype turned up many times. Its antigen is currently unknown. TCRdb re-analysed the 5' RACE reads in MiXCR, keeping a single row per CDR3 protein. The sample yields roughly 55,000 distinct CDR3 sequences, roughly 17% seen once. This clonotype was sampled from a man aged 60 to 75 in good health. The rearrangement links TRBV7-8 to TRBJ1-6; unclear D gene. The sequenced sample was PBMCs. CDR3 DNA: TGTGCCAGCAGCTTTGCCAGCTCCTATAATTCACCCCTCCACTTT. It specifies CASSFASSYNSPLHF.